The 24 T cell receptor beta chains given below trace back to one sample, sequenced in a study of post-analysis software for immune sequencing data. Study-wide points: Patients showed TRBV5-6, TRBV5-1 and TRBV20-1 among a few TRBV segments more frequent than in controls.

Unique molecular identifiers were carried by the TCR beta cDNA libraries. A single record per CDR3 protein comes from TCRdb applying MiXCR to the PCR reads. There are more than 500,000 distinct CDR3 sequences in the sample; around a third occur only once, and 6% lies in the top ten. These TCRs' antigens remain unknown. Sequences were obtained from blood. The receptors come from a girl younger than 18 with multiple sclerosis.

This chain connects TRBV11-2 to TRBJ2-5, with D tentatively TRBD1 (6 bases). V shed 3 bases and J shed 2 bases, with 13 bases lying between them. The CDR3 is 15 residues long. Germline-derived CDR1 and CDR2 are SGHAT and FQNNGV. CDR3 protein: CASSLQQGWQETQYF. In nucleotides, the CDR3 is TGTGCCAGCAGCTTGCAGCAGGGGTGGCAAGAGACCCAGTACTTC.

This clonotype was observed a handful of times. V gene TRBV6-5 combines with J gene TRBJ2-3; D is possibly TRBD1 or TRBD2 (5 bases each). Germline V lookup: CDR1 MNHEY, CDR2 SVGAGI. CDR3 length equals 14 residues. V was cut by 7 bases and J by 5 bases, with 16 bases left in between. Here the CDR3 reads CASTSLGAQDTQYF. The CDR3 nucleotides read TGTGCCAGCACTTCCCTCGGGGCGCAAGATACGCAGTATTTT.

This clonotype was seen a few times. V usage is TRBV13 and J usage is TRBJ2-5, with TRBD1 matching 7 bases. The CDR3 sequence is 17 residues long. Germline assignment: CDR1 PRHDT and CDR2 FYEKMQ (reference sequence). The trim removed 2 bases at V and 0 bases at J, leaving 9 bases unmatched. The CDR3 region has the DNA TGTGCCAGCAGCTTATTATCGGCAGGGGGTCACCAAGAGACCCAGTACTTC. Translated: CASSLLSAGGHQETQYF. Filled out from reference TRBV13 and TRBJ2-5, the complete variable domain reads AAGVIQSPRHLIKEKRETATLKCYPIPRHDTVYWYQQGPGQDPQFLISFYEKMQSDKGSIPDRFSAQQFSDYHSELNMSSLELGDSALYFCASSLLSAGGHQETQYFGPGTRLLVL.

This clonotype occurred a few times. The chain joins TRBV14 to TRBJ2-4; D not resolved. The V gene's germline CDR1 is SGHDN and CDR2 FVKESK. CDR3 length: 17 residues. V was pared by 0 bases and J by 5 bases, with 17 bases between. CDR3 loop: CASSQEGPVPHENIQYF. DNA for the CDR3: TGTGCCAGCAGCCAAGAAGGGCCCGTTCCACATGAAAACATTCAGTACTTC. Drawing the rest from reference TRBV14 and TRBJ2-4, the complete variable domain is EAGVTQFPSHSVIEKGQTVTLRCDPISGHDNLYWYRRVMGKEIKFLLHFVKESKQDESGMPNNRFLAERTGGTYSTLKVQPAELEDSGVYFCASSQEGPVPHENIQYFGAGTRLSVL.

Only a few counts were recorded for this clonotype. The chain has TRBV6-6 and TRBJ1-4, with 7 nucleotides matching TRBD1. Germline CDR1 MNHNY, CDR2 SVGAGI (reference sequence). The CDR3 has 15 residues. After removal of 8 bases from V and 3 bases from J, the junction contained 9 bases not matched to a gene. The CDR3 spells CASAIPGQPNEKLFF. The CDR3 nucleotides are TGTGCCAGCGCGATCCCGGGACAGCCTAATGAAAAACTGTTTTTT.

As for this clonotype: One end of the junction varies from germline; a read error may be responsible. The CDR3 region is CVSSRQGVYEQYF. CDR3 nucleotide sequence: TGTGTCAGCAGCCGACAGGGAGTCTACGAGCAGTACTTC. The chain couples TRBV12-3 or TRBV12-4 to TRBJ2-7, with 7 positions matching TRBD1. The CDR3 runs 13 residues.

The sample holds a few counts of this clonotype. The chain recombines TRBV27 with TRBJ2-7; weak D call: TRBD1 (5 bases). The V and J ends lost 5 bases and 6 bases respectively, with 17 bases between them. Germline V gene lookup returns CDR1 MNHEY and CDR2 SMNVEV (reference sequence). This CDR3 is 14 amino acids long. This CDR3 reads CASSNLGHPREQYF. The CDR3 nucleotides read TGTGCCAGCAGTAACCTCGGACACCCGCGCGAGCAGTACTTC.

J is TRBJ1-1 and V is TRBV7-2; D not certain. Germline CDR1 reads SGHTA; CDR2 reads FQGNSA. The V gene lost 5 bases and the J gene lost 2 bases, with 18 bases spanning the gap. This CDR3 has 16 amino acids. The CDR3 loop is CASSRRLSEGNTEAFF. The CDR3 DNA sequence: TGTGCCAGCAGCCGCCGGCTATCCGAGGGAAACACTGAAGCTTTCTTT.

This clonotype was counted between two and nine times. J is TRBJ2-3 and V is TRBV5-6; 9 nucleotides align to TRBD2. Trimming at V came to 4 bases and at J to 4 bases, leaving 10 bases not matched to a gene. Germline lookup yields CDR1 SGHDT and CDR2 YYEEEE. This CDR3 contains 16 residues. The CDR3 DNA reads TGTGCCAGCAGCCCGGTGGGACTAGCTCATCCAGATACGCAGTATTTT. It specifies CASSPVGLAHPDTQYF.

This chain joins TRBV6-5 and TRBJ2-5, with 9 bases fitting TRBD1. The CDR3 consists of 14 residues. Trimming at V came to 5 bases and at J to 4 bases, leaving 5 bases not matched to a gene. The germline gives CDR1 MNHEY, CDR2 SVGAGI. CDR3 sequence: CASSRTGDRETQYF. CDR3 in DNA: TGTGCCAGCAGTAGGACAGGGGATCGAGAGACCCAGTACTTC.

In its sample, this clonotype was seen a few times. This could be a read error, since a much larger clone is one nucleotide away. The CDR3: CACSVDSYEQYF. The CDR3 DNA reads as TGTGCCTGCAGTGTGGACAGCTACGAGCAGTACTTC. V is TRBV25-1 and J is TRBJ2-7; tentatively, D is TRBD1 (6 bases). CDR1 MGHDK and CDR2 SYGVNS come from the germline V gene. This CDR3 is 12 amino acids long.

This clonotype has at least ten counts. The V call is TRBV12-3 or TRBV12-4, the J call TRBJ2-7; a weak D match, TRBD2 (5 bases). This CDR3 spans 13 amino acids. Trimming shortened V by 2 bases and J by 2 bases, and 7 bases separated the two germline ends. The CDR3: CASSLIGAYEQYF. The CDR3 DNA reads as TGTGCCAGCAGTTTAATCGGGGCCTACGAGCAGTACTTC.

V usage is TRBV3-1 and J usage is TRBJ1-5, with no clear D. V lost 5 bases and J 7 bases, leaving 12 bases between the germline ends. Germline V CDR1 and CDR2: LGHDT, YNNKEL (reference sequence). CDR3 length equals 13 residues. The CDR3 loop is CASSLRLGQPQHF. DNA for the CDR3: TGTGCCAGCAGCTTGAGACTTGGGCAGCCCCAGCATTTT. Filled out from reference TRBV3-1 and TRBJ1-5, the complete variable domain reads DTAVSQTPKYLVTQMGNDKSIKCEQNLGHDTMYWYKQDSKKFLKIMFSYNNKELIINETVPNRFSPKSPDKAHLNLHINSLELGDSAVYFCASSLRLGQPQHFGDGTRLSIL.

The chain couples TRBV11-2 to TRBJ2-1; 7 bases line up with TRBD2. The CDR3 contains 15 residues. Germline V gene lookup returns CDR1 SGHAT and CDR2 FQNNGV. V shed 5 bases and J 1 base; nucleotides not matched to a gene: 5. Here the CDR3 DNA reads TGTGCCAGCAGCGCCCTAGCGGCGTCCTACAATGAGCAGTTCTTC. It codes for CASSALAASYNEQFF.

The V and J genes are TRBV6-5 and TRBJ2-3; 7 nucleotides agree with TRBD1. CDR3 length: 15 residues. J gave up 4 bases and V 0 bases, and 4 bases lay outside the gene matches. Germline CDR1 MNHEY, CDR2 SVGAGI. The chain's CDR3 is CASSYSQGNADTQYF. CDR3 bases: TGTGCCAGCAGTTACTCACAGGGGAACGCAGATACGCAGTATTTT.

V gene TRBV6-6 combines with J gene TRBJ1-2; unclear D gene. Looked up from germline, CDR1 is MNHNY and CDR2 is SVGAGI (reference sequence). V was cut by 6 bases and J by 2 bases, with 19 bases left in between. The CDR3 is 16 residues long. The CDR3 loop is CASSPRVWILNYGYTF. The DNA of the CDR3 is TGTGCCAGCAGCCCCCGGGTCTGGATCCTAAACTATGGCTACACCTTC.

This clonotype was detected many times. The J gene is TRBJ2-5, the V gene TRBV7-8, with 7 bases aligning to TRBD2. Germline CDR1 and CDR2: SGHVS and FQNEAQ. J gave up 3 bases and V 7 bases, and 2 bases lay outside the gene matches. This CDR3 contains 12 residues. The CDR3, as DNA: TGTGCCAGCATCGGACTAGAAGAGACCCAGTACTTC. Translation gives CASIGLEETQYF.

V usage is TRBV5-1 and J usage is TRBJ2-1; 7 bases line up with TRBD2. The CDR3 is made up of 15 amino acids. Per germline, CDR1 SGHRS and CDR2 YFSETQ. V lost 5 bases, J lost 4 bases, and 9 bases stayed unmatched. CDR3 region: CASSTGGFGYNEQFF. The CDR3 DNA follows: TGCGCCAGCAGTACCGGGGGGTTCGGATACAATGAGCAGTTCTTC.

This clonotype has a handful of counts. The rearrangement uses TRBV5-1 and TRBJ1-5; D perhaps matches TRBD1 (5 bases). There are 16 residues in the CDR3. The V gene lost 4 bases and the J gene lost 0 bases, with 14 bases spanning the gap. The germline V gene encodes CDR1 SGHRS and CDR2 YFSETQ. CDR3 bases: TGCGCCAGCAGCCCCGGGACGGACTATAGCAATCAGCCCCAGCATTTT. Translation: CASSPGTDYSNQPQHF.

This chain links TRBV4-1 with TRBJ2-2; D is unresolved. CDR3 length: 17 residues. CDR1 is MGHRA and CDR2 is YSYEKL in the germline V gene. V was shortened by 2 bases and J by 0 bases, with 13 bases between the two germline ends. The CDR3 DNA follows: TGCGCCAGCAGCCAAAGCCCCCCAGTTGCGAACACCGGGGAGCTGTTTTTT. As protein: CASSQSPPVANTGELFF.

The chain has TRBV20-1 and TRBJ2-5; D is undetermined. The CDR3 totals 14 residues. The germline V gene has CDR1 DFQATT and CDR2 SNEGSKA (reference sequence). The V end was cut by 1 base, the J end by 0 bases, with 9 bases between. CDR3 residues: CSARAWGNQETQYF. CDR3 DNA: TGCAGTGCTAGAGCTTGGGGAAACCAAGAGACCCAGTACTTC.

This clonotype is a singleton in its sample. The chain has TRBV3-1 and TRBJ2-1; no definite D call. Gene TRBJ2-7 matches the end of the DNA better, so the J call may be wrong. The germline gives CDR1 LGHDT, CDR2 YNNKEL (reference sequence). This CDR3 contains 14 residues. The CDR3 spells CASSHERSYNEQYF. The DNA for the CDR3 is TGTGCCAGCAGCCACGAGAGGTCCTACAATGAGCAGTACTTC.

This clonotype was picked up a small number of times. This chain's CDR3 is CASSYGGGQGKHNEQFF. The DNA for the CDR3 is TGTGCCAGCAGCTATGGGGGGGGACAGGGTAAACACAATGAGCAGTTCTTC. The rearrangement links TRBV5-5 to TRBJ2-1; 9 bases map to TRBD1. V shed 3 bases and J 5 bases; nucleotides not matched to a gene: 12. The CDR3 has 17 residues. The germline gives CDR1 SGHKS, CDR2 YYEKEE (reference sequence).

The chain carries TRBV5-1 and TRBJ1-2; D is uncertain. The CDR3 has 16 residues. V gave up 3 bases and J gave up 4 bases, with 19 bases separating them. The germline gives CDR1 SGHRS, CDR2 YFSETQ. The CDR3 sequence is CASSSATRSPSYGYTF. The CDR3 DNA sequence: TGCGCCAGCAGCTCGGCCACTCGGAGCCCGAGCTATGGCTACACCTTC.